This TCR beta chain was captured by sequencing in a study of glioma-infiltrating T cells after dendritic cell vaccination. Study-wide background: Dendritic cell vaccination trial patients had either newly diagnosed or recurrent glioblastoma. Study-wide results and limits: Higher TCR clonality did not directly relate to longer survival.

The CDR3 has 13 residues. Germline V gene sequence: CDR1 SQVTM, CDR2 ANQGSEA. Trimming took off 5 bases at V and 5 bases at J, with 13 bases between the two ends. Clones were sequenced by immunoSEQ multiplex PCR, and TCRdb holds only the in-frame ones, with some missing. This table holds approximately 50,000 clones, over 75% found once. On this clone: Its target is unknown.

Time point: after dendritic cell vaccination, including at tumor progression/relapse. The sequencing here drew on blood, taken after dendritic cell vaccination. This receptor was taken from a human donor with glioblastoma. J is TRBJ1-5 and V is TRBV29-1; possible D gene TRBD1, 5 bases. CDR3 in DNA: TGCAGCGTTACGTCCGGGGGACATCAGCCCCAGCATTTT. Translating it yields CSVTSGGHQPQHF.